The 5 T cell receptor beta chains in this list originate from one sample, sequenced in a study of blood T cell repertoires in COVID-19. Sequenced by immunoSEQ multiplex PCR; TCRdb stores in-frame clones only, minus some. The sample includes about 56,000 clones, 75% to 90% of them seen just once. The sample was peripheral blood. These receptors originate from a woman aged 55-70 years with COVID-19, enrolled during active disease.

In this sample, this clone turned up a few times. The V gene is TRBV28, the J gene TRBJ2-7; TRBD1 matches at 12 bases. From germline, CDR1 is MDHEN and CDR2 SYDVKM. Unmatched junction bases numbered 8, after V lost 6 bases and J lost 5 bases. The CDR3 totals 15 residues. The CDR3 region has the DNA TGTGCCAGCAGCCTCCAAGGGACAGGGGGCAACGAGCAGTACTTC. It is translated as CASSLQGTGGNEQYF. The full variable domain, in which reference TRBV28 and TRBJ2-7 provide the parts outside the CDR3, is DVKVTQSSRYLVKRTGEKVFLECVQDMDHENMFWYRQDPGLGLRLIYFSYDVKMKEKGDIPEGYSVSREKKERFSLILESASTNQTSMYLCASSLQGTGGNEQYFGPGTRLTVT.

This sequence joins TRBV6-1 and TRBJ2-2; 9 nucleotides agree with TRBD1. With 1 base clipped from V and 6 bases from J, the junction kept 3 bases outside the gene matches. The germline V gene has CDR1 MNHNS and CDR2 SASEGT. The CDR3 covers 15 residues. Written as DNA, the CDR3 is TGTGCCAGCAGTGAAGTGGGACAGGGACCCGGGGAGCTGTTTTTT. Translation: CASSEVGQGPGELFF.

This chain connects TRBV10-1 to TRBJ2-7; weak D call: TRBD1 (5 bases). Germline loops: CDR1 WNHNN, CDR2 SYGVQD (reference sequence). The CDR3 spans 15 residues. Trimming removed 8 bases from V and 3 bases from J, with 20 bases in between. The CDR3 is CASHIGRGPFYEQYF. CDR3 nucleotide sequence: TGCGCCAGCCATATCGGAAGGGGCCCCTTCTACGAGCAGTACTTC.

This chain uses TRBV7-2 with TRBJ1-1, with TRBD1 identical over 10 bases. Germline lookup yields CDR1 SGHTA and CDR2 FQGNSA. J gave up 0 bases and V 2 bases, and 9 bases lay outside the gene matches. This CDR3 comprises 18 residues. In DNA, the CDR3 is TGTGCCAGCAGCTTAAGGGGCGGGACAGGGGCATTGAACACTGAAGCTTTCTTT. Protein sequence: CASSLRGGTGALNTEAFF.

This sequence joins TRBV7-9 and TRBJ1-1; 8 bases are shared with TRBD1. This CDR3 is built from 13 residues. Germline V gives CDR1 SEHNR, CDR2 FQNEAQ (reference sequence). The ends lost 4 bases at V and 11 bases at J; junction bases unmatched: 9. The CDR3 DNA reads as TGTGCCAGCAGCTCAGTTGACAGGGGAGACGCTTTCTTT. It specifies CASSSVDRGDAFF.